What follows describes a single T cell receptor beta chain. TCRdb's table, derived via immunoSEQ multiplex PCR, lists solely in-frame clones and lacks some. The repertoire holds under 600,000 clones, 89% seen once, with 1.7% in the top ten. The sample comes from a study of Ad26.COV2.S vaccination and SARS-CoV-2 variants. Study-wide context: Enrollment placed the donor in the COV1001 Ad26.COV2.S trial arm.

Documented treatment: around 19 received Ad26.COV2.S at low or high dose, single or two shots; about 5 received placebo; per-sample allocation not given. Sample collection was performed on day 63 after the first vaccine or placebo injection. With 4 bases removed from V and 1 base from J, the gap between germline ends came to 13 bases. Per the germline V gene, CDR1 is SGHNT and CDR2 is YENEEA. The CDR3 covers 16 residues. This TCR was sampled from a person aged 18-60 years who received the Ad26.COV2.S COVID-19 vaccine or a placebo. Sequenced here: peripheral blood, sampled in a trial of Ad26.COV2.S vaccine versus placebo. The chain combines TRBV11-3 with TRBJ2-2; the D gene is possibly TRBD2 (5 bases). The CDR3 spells CASSSPSGRNTGELFF. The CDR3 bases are TGTGCCAGCAGCTCCCCCTCGGGGAGGAACACCGGGGAGCTGTTTTTT.